What follows are 9 T cell receptor beta chains derived from one specimen sequenced in a study of cytomegalovirus exposure and HLA in healthy donors (dated by TCRdb to between 2016 and 2019). The library came from the immunoSEQ multiplex PCR assay. TCRdb took over this immuneACCESS table, retaining in-frame rearrangements with V and J assigned. Such tables are incomplete; in checked studies, under half of the missing clones stem from an unresolved V gene, and the remainder is unexplained. The sample table contains roughly 270,000 clones; only one count was recorded for approximately 88% of them. About 0.9% of the sample is taken by the ten largest. The sample consisted of PBMCs. Receptor source: a woman under 30 in good health and CMV-seronegative.

This clone was seen a few times. The rearrangement links TRBV2 to TRBJ1-4; no clear D. CDR1 and CDR2 from the germline V gene are SNHLY and FYNNEI. This CDR3 is 15 amino acids long. Between the trimmed V and J ends, which lost 1 base and 5 bases, there was a span of 11 bases. CDR3 nucleotide sequence: TGTGCCAGCAGTGAAGTTCGAGTCCCGAATGAAAAACTGTTTTTT. This sequence encodes CASSEVRVPNEKLFF. Complete variable domain (other parts from reference TRBV2 and TRBJ1-4): EPEVTQTPSHQVTQMGQEVILRCVPISNHLYFYWYRQILGQKVEFLVSFYNNEISEKSEIFDDQFSVERPDGSNFTLKIRSTKLEDSAMYFCASSEVRVPNEKLFFGSGTQLSVL.

J is TRBJ1-2 and V is TRBV28, with 10 bases identical to TRBD1. Trimming removed 7 bases from V and 3 bases from J; junction bases left unmatched: 11. This CDR3 comprises 16 residues. Germline CDR1 reads MDHEN; CDR2 reads SYDVKM. The CDR3: CASTLGGTGVDYGYTF. For the CDR3, the DNA is TGTGCCAGCACCCTGGGAGGGACAGGGGTGGACTATGGCTACACCTTC.

V is TRBV13 and J is TRBJ2-2, with D tentatively TRBD2 (6 bases). Trimming stripped 1 base from V and 1 base from J, with 10 bases between. CDR3 length: 16 residues. CDR1 is PRHDT, CDR2 FYEKMQ, per germline (reference sequence). CDR3 in amino acids: CASSLEGGVNTGELFF. The CDR3 region has the DNA TGTGCCAGCAGCTTAGAGGGCGGGGTGAACACCGGGGAGCTGTTTTTT.

The chain couples TRBV28 to TRBJ1-4; 7 bases fit TRBD1. This CDR3 comprises 16 residues. The trim removed 8 bases at V and 5 bases at J, leaving 14 bases unmatched. Per germline, CDR1 MDHEN and CDR2 SYDVKM. The CDR3: CASARGGLSENEKLFF. CDR3 nucleotides: TGTGCCAGCGCTCGAGGGGGCCTGAGCGAAAATGAAAAACTGTTTTTT.

This sequence joins TRBV28 and TRBJ1-2; TRBD1 might be the D (6 bases). This CDR3 has 20 amino acids. Germline lookup yields CDR1 MDHEN and CDR2 SYDVKM. V was clipped by 5 bases and J by 0 bases, with 28 bases between them. CDR3 nucleotide sequence: TGTGCCAGCAGTAAGATCCCCAAAGACAGGTCCTCAAAACCTAACTATGGCTACACCTTC. As protein: CASSKIPKDRSSKPNYGYTF.

The V call is TRBV18, the J call TRBJ2-1, with D possibly TRBD2 on 6 matching bases. The CDR3 sequence is 16 residues long. Germline CDR1 is KGHSH and CDR2 is LQKENI. Trimming left V 2 bases short and J 5 bases short, with 16 bases between. CDR3 amino acids: CASSPKKWEENNEQFF. The CDR3 DNA sequence: TGTGCCAGCTCACCAAAAAAGTGGGAGGAAAACAATGAGCAGTTCTTC.

This chain uses TRBV4-1 with TRBJ2-2; 12 bases are shared with TRBD2. With V trimmed by 3 bases and J by 6 bases, 11 bases remained unmatched. Germline V gene sequence: CDR1 MGHRA, CDR2 YSYEKL. This CDR3 has 18 residues. The CDR3 sequence is CASSQRFLAGGPAGELFF. The CDR3 DNA reads TGCGCCAGCAGCCAGAGGTTTCTAGCGGGAGGGCCCGCCGGGGAGCTGTTTTTT.

The chain uses TRBV28 and TRBJ2-5; D remains ambiguous. CDR3 length equals 14 residues. Germline CDR1 reads MDHEN; CDR2 reads SYDVKM. V shed 5 bases and J shed 4 bases, with 14 bases lying between them. The CDR3 sequence is CASSQLAARETQYF. The CDR3 nucleotides are TGTGCCAGCAGTCAACTTGCTGCCCGAGAGACCCAGTACTTC.

This clone showed up just a few times. The chain combines TRBV4-2 with TRBJ1-5; D remains ambiguous. CDR3 length: 15 amino acids. Per germline, CDR1 LGHNA and CDR2 YNFKEQ. The V end lost 1 base, the J end lost 10 bases, and 17 bases lay between the germline ends. CDR3 residues: CASSQASEAPAPQHF. The DNA of the CDR3 is TGTGCCAGCAGCCAAGCCTCGGAGGCCCCCGCCCCCCAGCATTTT.